This is a list of T cell receptor beta chains from one sample in a study of metastatic and nonmetastatic thyroid tumors. Through MiXCR, TCRdb re-clonotyped the PCR reads. The sample yields roughly 24,000 clones, roughly 18% seen once. Sequenced input: adjacent normal tissue. The receptors come from a male donor with papillary thyroid cancer or a benign thyroid nodule (not recorded which). Some clones in this sample may be carry-over from other donors' samples. Each CDR3 is given with its conserved first and last residue. D genes are given only for firm matches. A clone size is listed for some rows: how often the clone was seen (once, few, many), or a class if it is expanded.

V	J	D	size	CDR3
TRBV11-2	TRBJ2-2	NA	many	CASSLGPGRQGTGELFF
TRBV4-3	TRBJ1-1	NA	many	CASSQDRGSGTEAFF
TRBV7-9	TRBJ1-2	NA	NA	CASSHRTALNGYTF
TRBV2	TRBJ2-2	TRBD2	many	CASRRLSGSNTGELFF
TRBV28	TRBJ1-1	NA	many	CASRFTANTEAFF
TRBV2	TRBJ2-4	TRBD2	NA	CASSPGLAGVGDIQYF
TRBV11-1	TRBJ2-5	NA	many	CASSLTETQYF
TRBV11-1	TRBJ2-7	TRBD2	NA	CASSLGGASGGYDQYF
TRBV6-1	TRBJ1-2	NA	medium-sized	CASTGAPYGYTF
TRBV9	TRBJ2-1	TRBD2	many	CASSVATSGDSWDEQFF
TRBV3-1	TRBJ1-1	NA	many	CASSPRTGGTVNTEAFF
TRBV7-3	TRBJ2-2	NA	many	CASSLMGSPNTGELFF
TRBV6-1	TRBJ1-1	TRBD1	medium-sized	CASRPGQGWSTEAFF
TRBV20-1	TRBJ2-3	TRBD2	NA	CSARDVSGVAADTQYF
TRBV19	TRBJ1-6	TRBD1	few	CASSRTGESPLHF
TRBV29-1	TRBJ2-4	NA	many	CSVTGPLAKNIQYF
TRBV7-2	TRBJ1-3	NA	many	CASSQTKPGRPGNTIYF
TRBV7-9	TRBJ2-3	NA	NA	CASSFGGAKNEQYF
TRBV4-1	TRBJ2-2	NA	many	CASSLPRVGVPNTGELFF
TRBV19	TRBJ1-2	NA	many	CASSIEAGTNYGYTF
TRBV15	TRBJ2-5	TRBD2	NA	CATSRDQAGRDTQYF
TRBV7-3	TRBJ2-2	NA	NA	CASSLTRPPRGELFF
TRBV9	TRBJ2-3	NA	many	CASSVNTGAPDTQYF
TRBV18	TRBJ2-2	TRBD2	many	CASSPVRGDSNTGELFF
TRBV10-1	TRBJ2-3	TRBD2	NA	CASGTTPFRDTQEF
TRBV6-2/TRBV6-3	TRBJ1-3	NA	NA	CASRAWTPASPSGNTVYF
TRBV5-1	TRBJ2-3	TRBD2	many	CASSPRRGLAGGGTDTQYF
TRBV5-6	TRBJ1-6	NA	many	CASSPRGYSPLHF
TRBV19	TRBJ2-7	TRBD1	many	CASSTPGTGNEQYF
TRBV7-9	TRBJ2-2	TRBD1	many	CASNDRGVYTGELFF
TRBV13	TRBJ2-3	NA	NA	CASSFTSWGALGTDTQYF
TRBV4-2	TRBJ2-1	NA	many	CASSQEWPAYNEQFF
TRBV5-6	TRBJ2-2	TRBD2	many	CASRAGGLGELFF
TRBV7-7	TRBJ2-1	NA	many	CASSVNWDLNNEQFF
TRBV5-6	TRBJ2-3	NA	NA	CASSVGRLDKQYF
TRBV7-3	TRBJ2-3	TRBD2	many	CASSLVGLAATDTQYF
TRBV2	TRBJ2-5	NA	many	CASSERIKETQYF
TRBV6-1	TRBJ2-6	NA	medium-sized	CASRTVKTGANVLTF
TRBV10-3	TRBJ1-5	NA	medium-sized	CAISEGYSNQPQHF
TRBV6-1	TRBJ1-2	NA	few	CAGSETRTVLTNYGYTF
TRBV15	TRBJ1-4	NA	NA	CATIPMRAATNEKLVF